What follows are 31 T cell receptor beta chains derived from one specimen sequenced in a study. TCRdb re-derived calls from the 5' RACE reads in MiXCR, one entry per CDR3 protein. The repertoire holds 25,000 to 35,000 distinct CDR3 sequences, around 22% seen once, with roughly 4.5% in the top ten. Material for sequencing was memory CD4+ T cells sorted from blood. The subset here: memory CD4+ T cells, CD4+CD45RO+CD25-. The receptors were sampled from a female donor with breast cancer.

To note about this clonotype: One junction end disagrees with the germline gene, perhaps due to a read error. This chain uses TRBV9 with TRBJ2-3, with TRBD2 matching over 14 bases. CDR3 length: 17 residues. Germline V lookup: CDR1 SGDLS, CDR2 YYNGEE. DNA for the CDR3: TGTGCCAGCAGCGTAAGGGGACTAGCGGGGGACACAGATTCGCAGTATTTT. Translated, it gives CASSVRGLAGDTDSQYF. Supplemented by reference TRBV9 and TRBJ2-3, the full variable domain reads DSGVTQTPKHLITATGQRVTLRCSPRSGDLSVYWYQQSLDQGLQFLIQYYNGEERAKGNILERFSAQQFPDLHSELNLSSLELGDSALYFCASSVRGLAGDTDSQYFGPGTRLTVL.

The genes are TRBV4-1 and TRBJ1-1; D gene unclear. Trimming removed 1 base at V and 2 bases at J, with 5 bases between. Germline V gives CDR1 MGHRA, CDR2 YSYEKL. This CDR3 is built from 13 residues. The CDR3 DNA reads TGCGCCAGCAGCCAAGTTGTAAACACTGAAGCTTTCTTT. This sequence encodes CASSQVVNTEAFF.

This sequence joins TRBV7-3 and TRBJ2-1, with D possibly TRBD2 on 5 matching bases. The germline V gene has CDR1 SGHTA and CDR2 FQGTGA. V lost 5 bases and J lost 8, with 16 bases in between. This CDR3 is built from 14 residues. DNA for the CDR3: TGTGCCAGCAGCCGCACACGGGGTGGGGATGAGCAGTTCTTC. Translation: CASSRTRGGDEQFF.

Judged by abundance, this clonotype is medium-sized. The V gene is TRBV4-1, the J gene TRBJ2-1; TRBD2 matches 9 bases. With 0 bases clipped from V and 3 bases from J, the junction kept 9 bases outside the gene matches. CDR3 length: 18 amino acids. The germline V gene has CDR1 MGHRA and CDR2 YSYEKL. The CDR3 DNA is TGCGCCAGCAGCCAAGAAGCGTCTAGCGGGGCCTACTACAATGAGCAGTTCTTC. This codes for CASSQEASSGAYYNEQFF.

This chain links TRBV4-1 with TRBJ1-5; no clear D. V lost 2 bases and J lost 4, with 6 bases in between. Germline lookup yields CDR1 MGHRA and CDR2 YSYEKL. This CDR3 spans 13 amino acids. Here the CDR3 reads CASSQSGNQPQHF. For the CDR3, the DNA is TGCGCCAGCAGCCAATCGGGAAATCAGCCCCAGCATTTT.

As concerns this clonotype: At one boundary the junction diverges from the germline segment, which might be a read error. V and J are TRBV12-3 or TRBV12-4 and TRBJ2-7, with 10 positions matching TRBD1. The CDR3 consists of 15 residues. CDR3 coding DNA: TGTGCCAGCAGTTTATACGGGGACAGGGGCTACGAGCGGTACTTC. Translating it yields CASSLYGDRGYERYF.

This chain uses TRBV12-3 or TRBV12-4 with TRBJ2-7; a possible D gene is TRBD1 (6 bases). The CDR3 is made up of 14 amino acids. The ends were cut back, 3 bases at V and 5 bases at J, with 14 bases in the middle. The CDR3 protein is CASSFGSRGDEQYF. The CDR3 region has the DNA TGTGCCAGCAGTTTTGGGAGCAGGGGCGACGAGCAGTACTTC.

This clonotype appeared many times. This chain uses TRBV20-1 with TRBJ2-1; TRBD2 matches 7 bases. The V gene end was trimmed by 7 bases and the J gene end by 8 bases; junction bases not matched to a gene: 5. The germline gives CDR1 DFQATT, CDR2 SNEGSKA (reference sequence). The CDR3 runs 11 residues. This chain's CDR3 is CSGRGVYEQFF. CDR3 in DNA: TGCAGTGGTCGGGGGGTTTATGAGCAGTTCTTC.

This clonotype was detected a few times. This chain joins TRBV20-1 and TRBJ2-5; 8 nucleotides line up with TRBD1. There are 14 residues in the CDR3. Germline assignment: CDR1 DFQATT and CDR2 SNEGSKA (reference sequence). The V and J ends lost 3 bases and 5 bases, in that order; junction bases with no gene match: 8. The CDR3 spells CSARGTGVEETQYF. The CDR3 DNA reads TGCAGTGCTAGGGGGACAGGTGTGGAGGAGACCCAGTACTTC.

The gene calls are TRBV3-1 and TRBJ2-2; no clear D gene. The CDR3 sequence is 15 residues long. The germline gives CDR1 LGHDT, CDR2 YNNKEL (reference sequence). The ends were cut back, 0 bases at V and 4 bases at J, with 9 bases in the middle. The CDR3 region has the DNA TGTGCCAGCAGCCAAGATCGGGCAGTCACCGGGGAGCTGTTTTTT. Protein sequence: CASSQDRAVTGELFF.

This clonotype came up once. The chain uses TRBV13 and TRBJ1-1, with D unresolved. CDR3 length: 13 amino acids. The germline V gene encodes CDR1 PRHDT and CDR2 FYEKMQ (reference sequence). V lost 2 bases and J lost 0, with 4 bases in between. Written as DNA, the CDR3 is TGTGCCAGCAGCTTACACATGAACACTGAAGCTTTCTTT. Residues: CASSLHMNTEAFF.

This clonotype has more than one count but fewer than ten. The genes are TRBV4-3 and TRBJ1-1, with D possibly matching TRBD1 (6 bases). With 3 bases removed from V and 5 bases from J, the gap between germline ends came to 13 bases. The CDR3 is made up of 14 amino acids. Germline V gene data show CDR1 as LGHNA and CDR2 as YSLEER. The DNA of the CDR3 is TGCGCCAGCAGCCAGGGGCAGGGGTTGACTGAAGCTTTCTTT. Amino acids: CASSQGQGLTEAFF.

CDR3 DNA: TGTGCCAGCAGTTTAGGGAGGGTCAATGAGCAGTTCTTC. Protein: CASSLGRVNEQFF. V usage is TRBV27 and J usage is TRBJ2-1; the match to TRBD2 covers 7 bases. CDR1 is MNHEY and CDR2 is SMNVEV in the germline V gene (reference sequence). The CDR3 is 13 residues long. Trimming took 2 bases from V and 6 from J; bases not matched to a gene: 1.

CDR3 DNA: TGTGCCAGCAAACCGGGACAGGGTCTCGGGGAGCTGTTTTTT. Its translation is CASKPGQGLGELFF. The V and J genes are TRBV12-3 or TRBV12-4 and TRBJ2-2; 9 bases match TRBD1. The CDR3 extends over 14 amino acids. The trim removed 7 bases at V and 7 bases at J, leaving 7 bases unmatched.

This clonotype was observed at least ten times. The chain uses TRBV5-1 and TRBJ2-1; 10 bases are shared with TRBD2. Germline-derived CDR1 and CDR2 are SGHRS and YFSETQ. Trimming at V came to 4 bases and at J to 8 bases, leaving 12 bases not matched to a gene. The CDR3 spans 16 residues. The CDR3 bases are TGCGCCAGCAGCCTTAGACCTAGCGGGAGTTACGATGAGCAGTTCTTC. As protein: CASSLRPSGSYDEQFF.

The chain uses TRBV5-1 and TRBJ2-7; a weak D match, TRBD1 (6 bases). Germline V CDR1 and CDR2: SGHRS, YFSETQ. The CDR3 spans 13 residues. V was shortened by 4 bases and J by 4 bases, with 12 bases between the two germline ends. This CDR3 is CASSIGQIYEQYF. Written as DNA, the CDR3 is TGCGCCAGCAGCATTGGACAGATTTACGAGCAGTACTTC.

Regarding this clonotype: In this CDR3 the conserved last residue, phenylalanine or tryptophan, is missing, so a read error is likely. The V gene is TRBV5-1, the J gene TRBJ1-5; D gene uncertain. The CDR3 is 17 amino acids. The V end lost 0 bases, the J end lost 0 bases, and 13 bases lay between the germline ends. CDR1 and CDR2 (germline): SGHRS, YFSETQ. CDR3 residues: CASSLGVGMDSNQPQHS. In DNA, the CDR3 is TGCGCCAGCAGCTTGGGGGTGGGCATGGATAGCAATCAGCCCCAGCATTCT.

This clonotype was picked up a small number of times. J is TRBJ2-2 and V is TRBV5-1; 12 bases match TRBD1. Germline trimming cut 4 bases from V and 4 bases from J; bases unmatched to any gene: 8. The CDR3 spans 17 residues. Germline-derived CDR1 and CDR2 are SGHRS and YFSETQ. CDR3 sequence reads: CASSESGTGGVTGELFF. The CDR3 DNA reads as TGCGCCAGCAGCGAATCCGGGACAGGGGGCGTCACCGGGGAGCTGTTTTTT.

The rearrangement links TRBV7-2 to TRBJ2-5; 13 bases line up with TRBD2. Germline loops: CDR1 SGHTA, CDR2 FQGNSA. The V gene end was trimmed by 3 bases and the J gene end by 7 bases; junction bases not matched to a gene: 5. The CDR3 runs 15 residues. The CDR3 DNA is TGTGCCAGCAGCTTTAGACTAGCGGGAGGCGCGACCCAGTACTTC. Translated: CASSFRLAGGATQYF.

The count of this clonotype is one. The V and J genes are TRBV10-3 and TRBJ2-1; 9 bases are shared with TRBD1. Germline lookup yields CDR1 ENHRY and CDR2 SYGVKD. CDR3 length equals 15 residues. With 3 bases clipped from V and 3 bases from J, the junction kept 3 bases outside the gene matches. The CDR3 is CAISDRQGGYNEQFF. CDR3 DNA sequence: TGTGCCATCAGTGATCGACAGGGGGGCTACAATGAGCAGTTCTTC.

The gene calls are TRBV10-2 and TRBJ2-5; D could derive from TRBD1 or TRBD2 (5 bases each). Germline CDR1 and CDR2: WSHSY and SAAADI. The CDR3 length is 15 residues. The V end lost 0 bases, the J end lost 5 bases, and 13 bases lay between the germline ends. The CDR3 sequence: CASSESARGWETQYF. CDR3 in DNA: TGCGCCAGCAGTGAGTCCGCCCGGGGCTGGGAGACCCAGTACTTC.

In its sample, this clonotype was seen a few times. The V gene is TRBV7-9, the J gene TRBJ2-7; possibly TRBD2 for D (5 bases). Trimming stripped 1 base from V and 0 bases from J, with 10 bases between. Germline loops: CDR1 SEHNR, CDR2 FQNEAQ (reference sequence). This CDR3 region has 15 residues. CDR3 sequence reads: CASSLEIGLSYEQYF. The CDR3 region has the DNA TGTGCCAGCAGCTTAGAAATCGGACTCTCCTACGAGCAGTACTTC.

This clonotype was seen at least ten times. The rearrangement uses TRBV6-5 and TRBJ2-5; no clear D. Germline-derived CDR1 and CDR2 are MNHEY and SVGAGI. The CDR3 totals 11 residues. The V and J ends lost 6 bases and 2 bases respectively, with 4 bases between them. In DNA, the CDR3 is TGTGCCAGCAGAGGGCAAGAGACCCAGTACTTC. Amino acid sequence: CASRGQETQYF.

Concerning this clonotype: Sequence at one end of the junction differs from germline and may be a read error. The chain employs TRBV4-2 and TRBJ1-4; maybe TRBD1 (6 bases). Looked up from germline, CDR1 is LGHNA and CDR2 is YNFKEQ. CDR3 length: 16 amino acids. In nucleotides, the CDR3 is TGTGCCAGCGGCCAAGACAGGCCAGGGCTCAATGAAAAACTGTTTTTT. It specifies CASGQDRPGLNEKLFF.

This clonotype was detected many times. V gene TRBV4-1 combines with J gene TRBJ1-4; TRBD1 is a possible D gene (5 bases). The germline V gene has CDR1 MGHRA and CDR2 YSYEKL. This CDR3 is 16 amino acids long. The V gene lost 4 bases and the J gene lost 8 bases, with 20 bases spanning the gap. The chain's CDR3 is CASSLYGDPGGEKLFF. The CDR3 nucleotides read TGCGCCAGCAGCCTCTACGGGGACCCGGGAGGCGAAAAACTGTTTTTT.

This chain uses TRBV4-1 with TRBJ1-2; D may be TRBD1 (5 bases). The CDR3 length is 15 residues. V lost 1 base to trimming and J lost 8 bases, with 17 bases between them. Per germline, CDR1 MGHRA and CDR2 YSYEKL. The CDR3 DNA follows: TGCGCCAGCAGCCAAGTCCCCGGGGGTAGGGACGGCTACACCTTC. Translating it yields CASSQVPGGRDGYTF.

The CDR3 reads CATSGPQGYSNQPQHF. The CDR3 DNA follows: TGTGCCACCAGTGGTCCCCAGGGTTATAGCAATCAGCCCCAGCATTTT. The chain has TRBV15 and TRBJ1-5; a possible D gene is TRBD1 (5 bases). Germline CDR1 and CDR2: LNHNV and YYDKDF (reference sequence). This CDR3 spans 16 amino acids. V was shortened by 6 bases and J by 0 bases, with 15 bases between the two germline ends.

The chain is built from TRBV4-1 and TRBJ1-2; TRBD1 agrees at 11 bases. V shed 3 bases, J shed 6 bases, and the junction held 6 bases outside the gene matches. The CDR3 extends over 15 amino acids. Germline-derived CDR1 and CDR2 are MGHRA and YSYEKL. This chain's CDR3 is CASSQWDRGSNGYTF. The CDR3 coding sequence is TGCGCCAGCAGCCAGTGGGACAGGGGGAGTAATGGCTACACCTTC.

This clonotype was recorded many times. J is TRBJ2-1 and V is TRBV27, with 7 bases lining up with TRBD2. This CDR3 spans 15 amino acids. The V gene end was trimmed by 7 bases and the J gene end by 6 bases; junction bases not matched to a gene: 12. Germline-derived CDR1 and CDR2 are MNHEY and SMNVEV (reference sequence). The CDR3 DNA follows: TGTGCCAGCAAGGGTTTCGGGGAGGGCCGCAATGAGCAGTTCTTC. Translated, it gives CASKGFGEGRNEQFF.

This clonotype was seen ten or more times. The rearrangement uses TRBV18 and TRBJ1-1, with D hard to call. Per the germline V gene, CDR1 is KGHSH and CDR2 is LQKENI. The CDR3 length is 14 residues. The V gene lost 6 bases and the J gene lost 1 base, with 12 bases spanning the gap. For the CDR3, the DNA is TGTGCCAGCTCTGGAGGGTCGGCGAACACTGAAGCTTTCTTT. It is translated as CASSGGSANTEAFF. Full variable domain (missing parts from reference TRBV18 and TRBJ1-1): NAGVMQNPRHLVRRRGQEARLRCSPMKGHSHVYWYRQLPEEGLKFMVYLQKENIIDESGMPKERFSAEFPKEGPSILRIQQVVRGDSAAYFCASSGGSANTEAFFGQGTRLTVV.

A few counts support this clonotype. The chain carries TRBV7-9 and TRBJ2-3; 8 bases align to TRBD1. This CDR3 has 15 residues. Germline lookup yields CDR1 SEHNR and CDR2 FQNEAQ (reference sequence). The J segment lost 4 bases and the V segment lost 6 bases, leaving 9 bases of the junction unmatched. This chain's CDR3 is CASSPPGGLADTQYF. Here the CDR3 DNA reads TGTGCCAGCAGTCCGCCAGGGGGCTTAGCAGATACGCAGTATTTT.